Listed below are T cell receptor beta chains from one sample, sequenced in a study of blood T cell repertoires in COVID-19. Produced via immunoSEQ multiplex PCR; TCRdb's table is partial and in-frame only. Seen here are roughly 390,000 clones, less than 85% observed once, and the top ten hold 3% to 4.5%. Source material: peripheral blood. Receptor source: a woman under 30 with acute or convalescent COVID-19. The CDR3 runs from the conserved cysteine through the conserved F or W. D genes are given only for firm matches. Size is omitted from some rows. Given values are once, few, many or a class for expanded clones.

v_call	j_call	clone_size	d_call	cdr3_aa	cdr3_nt
TRBV7-9	TRBJ1-3	.	TRBD1	CASSFYTGGESGNTIYF	TGTGCCAGCAGCTTTTATACAGGGGGCGAATCCGGAAACACCATATATTTT
TRBV6-5	TRBJ2-5	.	.	CASTTTTGRQETQYF	TGTGCCAGCACTACCACGACAGGAAGGCAAGAGACCCAGTACTTC
TRBV19	TRBJ2-4	.	TRBD1	CASSIGQEFGVKNIQYF	TGTGCCAGTAGTATTGGACAGGAGTTTGGGGTCAAAAACATTCAGTACTTC
TRBV5-1	TRBJ1-4	.	.	CASSIGLSLNEKLFF	TGCGCCAGCAGCATAGGACTGTCTCTAAATGAAAAACTGTTTTTT
TRBV19	TRBJ2-1	.	TRBD2	CASSISRGNNEQFF	TGTGCCAGTAGTATATCGCGGGGGAATAATGAGCAGTTCTTC
TRBV15	TRBJ1-6	.	TRBD1	CATSRDGDSNNSPLHF	TGTGCCACCAGCAGAGATGGGGACAGTAATAATTCGCCCCTCCACTTT
TRBV9	TRBJ2-7	.	TRBD2	CASSVGASGEPYEQYF	TGTGCCAGCAGCGTAGGGGCTAGCGGAGAGCCCTACGAGCAGTACTTC
TRBV7-2	TRBJ2-5	.	TRBD2	CASSSAGGLGGPQYF	TGTGCCAGCAGTTCAGCGGGGGGCCTCGGCGGCCCCCAGTACTTC
TRBV19	TRBJ2-5	.	TRBD2	CASSTPGLPPETQYF	TGTGCCAGTAGTACCCCGGGACTACCACCGGAGACCCAGTACTTC
TRBV6-2/TRBV6-3	TRBJ1-3	.	.	CASSPGGVRSGNTIYF	TGTGCCAGCAGTCCGGGCGGGGTCCGCTCTGGAAACACCATATATTTT
TRBV2	TRBJ2-1	.	TRBD2	CASSRSGGLYNEQFF	TGTGCCAGCAGCCGAAGCGGGGGCCTCTACAATGAGCAGTTCTTC
TRBV5-1	TRBJ1-1	.	.	CASSLGESTEAFF	TGCGCCAGCAGCTTGGGAGAAAGCACTGAAGCTTTCTTT
TRBV19	TRBJ1-2	.	.	CAAEGGYGGYGYTF	TGTGCCGCTGAGGGGGGGTACGGTGGCTATGGCTACACCTTC
TRBV5-1	TRBJ2-7	.	TRBD1	CASSLGSGQGFEQYF	TGCGCCAGCAGCTTGGGGTCGGGACAGGGTTTCGAGCAGTACTTC
TRBV28	TRBJ1-2	.	TRBD1	CASSLIPGQGSNYGYTF	TGTGCCAGCAGCCTGATTCCGGGACAGGGCTCTAACTATGGCTACACCTTC
TRBV6-5	TRBJ2-5	.	.	CAGAAGARGETQYF	TGTGCCGGGGCGGCAGGGGCACGGGGAGAGACCCAGTACTTC
TRBV19	TRBJ1-6	.	.	CASSIESSNSPLHF	TGTGCCAGTAGCATCGAGTCCTCTAATTCACCCCTCCACTTT
TRBV28	TRBJ2-1	few	.	CASSVPFGEQFF	TGTGCCAGCAGTGTGCCGTTCGGTGAGCAGTTCTTC
TRBV19	TRBJ2-7	.	.	CASSIARSYEQYF	TGTGCCAGTAGTATCGCCAGGTCCTACGAGCAGTACTTC
TRBV28	TRBJ1-2	.	.	CASSYGLGARGYTF	TGTGCCAGCAGTTACGGTCTAGGGGCGCGTGGCTACACCTTC
TRBV27	TRBJ2-7	once	TRBD2	CASSLSAAGVYEQYF	TGTGCCAGCAGTTTATCGGCAGCGGGAGTCTACGAGCAGTACTTC
TRBV5-5	TRBJ1-1	.	.	CASSPTPSRGWTEAFF	TGTGCCAGCAGCCCTACCCCTAGCAGAGGATGGACTGAAGCTTTCTTT
TRBV30	TRBJ1-3	.	.	CAWRAGNSGNTIYF	TGTGCCTGGAGGGCAGGGAACTCTGGAAACACCATATATTTT
TRBV7-9	TRBJ1-1	.	TRBD1	CASSPEGTGNTEAFF	TGTGCCAGCAGCCCCGAGGGGACAGGGAACACTGAAGCTTTCTTT